This TCR beta chain was sequenced during a study of blood T cell repertoires in COVID-19. As for the study in general: PBMCs, B-cell-depleted T cells, or T cells were the source of the cDNA or gDNA that made up the material.

The repertoire was sequenced with immunoSEQ multiplex PCR; TCRdb's copy has only in-frame clones and lacks some. This sample yields about 140,000 clones, of which around 87% are seen a single time; 3% belongs to the top ten. Germline CDR1 SGDLS, CDR2 YYNGEE. Losses at the gene ends were 4 bases for V and 2 bases for J; bases not matched to a gene: 8. The length of the CDR3 is 15 residues. The chain recombines TRBV9 with TRBJ2-7; 8 bases fit TRBD2. The receptor's source is a woman aged 55-70 years with active COVID-19. Sequenced: peripheral blood. CDR3 in DNA: TGTGCCAGCAGCTCTTTAGCGGGGACCGCCTACGAGCAGTACTTC. Translating gives CASSSLAGTAYEQYF.